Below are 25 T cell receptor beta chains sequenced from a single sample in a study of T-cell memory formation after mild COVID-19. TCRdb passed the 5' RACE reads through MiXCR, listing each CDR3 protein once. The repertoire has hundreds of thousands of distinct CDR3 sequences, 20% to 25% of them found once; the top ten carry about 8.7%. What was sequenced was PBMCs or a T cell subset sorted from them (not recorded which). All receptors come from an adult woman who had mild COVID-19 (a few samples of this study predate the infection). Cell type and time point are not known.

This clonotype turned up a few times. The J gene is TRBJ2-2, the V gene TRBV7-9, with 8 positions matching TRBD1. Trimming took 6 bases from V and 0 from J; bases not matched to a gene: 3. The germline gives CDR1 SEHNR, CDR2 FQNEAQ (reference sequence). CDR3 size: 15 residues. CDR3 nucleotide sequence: TGTGCCAGCAGAACAGGGGGAACGAACACCGGGGAGCTGTTTTTT. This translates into CASRTGGTNTGELFF.

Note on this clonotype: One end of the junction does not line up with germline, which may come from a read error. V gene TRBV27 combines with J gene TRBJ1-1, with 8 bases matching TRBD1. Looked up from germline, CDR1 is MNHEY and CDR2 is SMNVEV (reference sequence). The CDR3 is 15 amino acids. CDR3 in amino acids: CASSPRQGRRTEAYF. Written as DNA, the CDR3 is TGTGCCAGCAGTCCCCGACAGGGGAGGCGCACTGAAGCTTACTTT.

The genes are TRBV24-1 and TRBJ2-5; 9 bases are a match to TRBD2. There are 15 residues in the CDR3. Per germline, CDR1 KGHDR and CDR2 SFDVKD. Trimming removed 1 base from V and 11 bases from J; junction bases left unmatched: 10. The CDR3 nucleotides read TGTGCCACCAGTGATTTACGAGCGGGGGGCGGGTCTCAGTACTTC. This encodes CATSDLRAGGGSQYF.

CDR3 sequence (DNA): TGTGCCAGCAGCTTGGCTCCGATCGGGACAGATACGCAGTATTTT. Its translation is CASSLAPIGTDTQYF. The chain has TRBV5-5 and TRBJ2-3; D is undetermined. V dropped 0 bases and J dropped 3 bases, with 11 bases sitting between them. CDR1 is SGHKS and CDR2 is YYEKEE in the germline V gene (reference sequence). The CDR3 length is 15 residues.

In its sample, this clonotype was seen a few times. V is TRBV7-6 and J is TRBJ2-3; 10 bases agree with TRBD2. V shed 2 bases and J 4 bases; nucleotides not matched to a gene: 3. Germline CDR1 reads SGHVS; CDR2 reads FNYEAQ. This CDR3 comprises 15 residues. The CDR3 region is CASSLTSGAADTQYF. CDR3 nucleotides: TGTGCCAGCAGCTTAACTAGCGGGGCCGCAGATACGCAGTATTTT. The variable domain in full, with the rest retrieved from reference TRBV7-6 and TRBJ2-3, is GAGVSQSPRYKVTKRGQDVALRCDPISGHVSLYWYRQALGQGPEFLTYFNYEAQQDKSGLPNDRFSAERPEGSISTLTIQRTEQRDSAMYRCASSLTSGAADTQYFGPGTRLTVL.

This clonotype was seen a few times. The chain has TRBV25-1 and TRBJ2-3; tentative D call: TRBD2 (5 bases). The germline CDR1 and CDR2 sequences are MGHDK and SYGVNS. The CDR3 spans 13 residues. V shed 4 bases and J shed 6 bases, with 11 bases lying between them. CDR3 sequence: CASSAAGVDTQYF. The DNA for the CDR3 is TGTGCCAGCAGTGCTGCCGGGGTGGATACGCAGTATTTT.

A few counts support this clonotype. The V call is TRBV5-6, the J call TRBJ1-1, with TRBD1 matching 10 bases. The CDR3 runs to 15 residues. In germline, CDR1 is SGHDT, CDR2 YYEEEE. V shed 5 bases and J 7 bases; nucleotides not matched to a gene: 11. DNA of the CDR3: TGTGCCAGCAGTCTAGACAGGGGGCGGATCATTGAAGCTTTCTTT. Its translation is CASSLDRGRIIEAFF.

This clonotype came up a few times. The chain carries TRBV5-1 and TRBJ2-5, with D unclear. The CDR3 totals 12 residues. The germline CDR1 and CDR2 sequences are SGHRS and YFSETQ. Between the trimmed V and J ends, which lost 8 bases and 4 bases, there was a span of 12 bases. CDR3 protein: CARRVPGETQYF. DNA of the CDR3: TGCGCCAGACGGGTCCCCGGAGAGACCCAGTACTTC.

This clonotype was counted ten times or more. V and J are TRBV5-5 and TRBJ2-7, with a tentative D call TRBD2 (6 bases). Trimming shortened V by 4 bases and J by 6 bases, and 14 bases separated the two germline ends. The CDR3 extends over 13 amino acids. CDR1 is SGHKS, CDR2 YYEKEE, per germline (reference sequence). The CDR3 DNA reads TGTGCCAGCAGCGGGGGGACGAGGGTCGAGCAGTACTTC. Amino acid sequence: CASSGGTRVEQYF.

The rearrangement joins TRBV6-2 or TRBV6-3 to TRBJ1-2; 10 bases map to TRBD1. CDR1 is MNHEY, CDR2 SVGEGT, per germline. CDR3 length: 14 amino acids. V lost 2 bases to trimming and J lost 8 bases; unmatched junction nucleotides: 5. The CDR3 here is CASSYRQGARGYTF. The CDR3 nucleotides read TGTGCCAGCAGTTACCGACAGGGGGCTAGGGGCTACACCTTC.

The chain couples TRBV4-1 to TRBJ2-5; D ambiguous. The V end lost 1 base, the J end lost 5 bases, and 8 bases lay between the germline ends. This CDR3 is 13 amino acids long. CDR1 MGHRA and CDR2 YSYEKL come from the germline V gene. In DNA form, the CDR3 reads TGCGCCAGCAGCCAAGGGCGCTGGGAGACCCAGTACTTC. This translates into CASSQGRWETQYF.

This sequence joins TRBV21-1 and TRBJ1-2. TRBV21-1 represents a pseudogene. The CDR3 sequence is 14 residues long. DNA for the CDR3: TGTGCCAGCAGCATGCGACGGAGTAACTATGGCTACACCTTC. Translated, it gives CASSMRRSNYGYTF.

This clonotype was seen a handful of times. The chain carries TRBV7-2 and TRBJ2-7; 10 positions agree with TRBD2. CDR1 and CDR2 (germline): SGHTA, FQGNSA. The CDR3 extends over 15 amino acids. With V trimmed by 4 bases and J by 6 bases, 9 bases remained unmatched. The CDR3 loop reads CASSSGLAWGIEQYF. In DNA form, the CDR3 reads TGTGCCAGCAGCTCGGGACTAGCGTGGGGTATCGAGCAGTACTTC.

CDR3 in DNA: TGTGCCAGCAGTCACAGGGGTTCTGGGGCCAACGTCCTGACTTTC. Its translation is CASSHRGSGANVLTF. The chain employs TRBV12-3 or TRBV12-4 and TRBJ2-6; 7 nucleotides match TRBD1. The junction had 2 bases not matched to a gene; V was cut back by 5 bases and J by 1 base. This CDR3 contains 15 residues.

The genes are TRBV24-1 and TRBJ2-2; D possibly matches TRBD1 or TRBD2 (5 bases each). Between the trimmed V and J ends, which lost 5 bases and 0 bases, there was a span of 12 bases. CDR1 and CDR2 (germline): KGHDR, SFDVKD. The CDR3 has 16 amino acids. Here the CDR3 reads CATSGWQGANTGELFF. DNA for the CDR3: TGTGCCACCAGTGGGTGGCAGGGAGCGAACACCGGGGAGCTGTTTTTT.

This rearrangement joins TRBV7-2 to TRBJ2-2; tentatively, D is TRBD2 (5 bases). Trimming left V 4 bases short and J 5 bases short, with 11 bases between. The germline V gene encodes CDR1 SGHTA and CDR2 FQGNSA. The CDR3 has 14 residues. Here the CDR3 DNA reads TGTGCCAGCAGCTCAAGAGGGTGGACCGGGGAGCTGTTTTTT. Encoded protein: CASSSRGWTGELFF.

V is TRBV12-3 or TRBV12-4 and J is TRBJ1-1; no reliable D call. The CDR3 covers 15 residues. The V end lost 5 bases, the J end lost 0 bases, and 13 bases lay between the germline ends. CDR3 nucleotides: TGTGCCAGCAGTCTACTACAGTCAATGAACACTGAAGCTTTCTTT. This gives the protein CASSLLQSMNTEAFF.

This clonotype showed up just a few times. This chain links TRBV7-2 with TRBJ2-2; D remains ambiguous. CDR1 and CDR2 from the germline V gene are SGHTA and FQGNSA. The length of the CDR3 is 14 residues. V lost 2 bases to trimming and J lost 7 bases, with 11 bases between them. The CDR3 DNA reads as TGTGCCAGCAGCTTACTTCGGAGCCACGGGGAGCTGTTTTTT. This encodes CASSLLRSHGELFF.

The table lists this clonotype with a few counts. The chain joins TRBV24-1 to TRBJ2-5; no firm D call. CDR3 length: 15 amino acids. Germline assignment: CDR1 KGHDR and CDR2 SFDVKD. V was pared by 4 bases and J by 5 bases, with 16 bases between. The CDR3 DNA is TGTGCCACCAGTGACCCCCGGGCCAATGGGGAGACCCAGTACTTC. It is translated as CATSDPRANGETQYF.

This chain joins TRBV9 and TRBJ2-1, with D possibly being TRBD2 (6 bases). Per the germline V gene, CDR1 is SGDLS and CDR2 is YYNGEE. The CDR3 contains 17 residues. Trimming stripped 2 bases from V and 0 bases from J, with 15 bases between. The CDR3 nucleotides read TGTGCCAGCAGCGTTAATGTTAGGAGGGGCTCCTACAATGAGCAGTTCTTC. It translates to CASSVNVRRGSYNEQFF.

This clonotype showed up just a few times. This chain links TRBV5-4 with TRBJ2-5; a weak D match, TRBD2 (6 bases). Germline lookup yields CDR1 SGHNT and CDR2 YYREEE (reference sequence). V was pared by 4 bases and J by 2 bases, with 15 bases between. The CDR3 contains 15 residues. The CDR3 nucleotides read TGTGCCAGCAGCGCACCCCGGGACTTTCAAGAGACCCAGTACTTC. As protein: CASSAPRDFQETQYF.

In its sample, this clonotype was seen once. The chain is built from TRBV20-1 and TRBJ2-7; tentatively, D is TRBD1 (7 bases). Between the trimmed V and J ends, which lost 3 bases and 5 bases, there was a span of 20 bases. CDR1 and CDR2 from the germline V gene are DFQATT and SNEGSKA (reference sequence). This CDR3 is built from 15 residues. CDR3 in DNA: TGCAGTGCTAGCCAACGGGCAGGGGGGAACAACGAGCAGTACTTC. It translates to CSASQRAGGNNEQYF.

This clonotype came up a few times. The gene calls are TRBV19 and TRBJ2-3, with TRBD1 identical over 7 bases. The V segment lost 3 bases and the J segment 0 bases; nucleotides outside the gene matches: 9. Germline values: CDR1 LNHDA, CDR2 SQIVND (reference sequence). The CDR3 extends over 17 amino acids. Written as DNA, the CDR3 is TGTGCCAGTAGTATGCGGTCCGGGACAGCCAGCACAGATACGCAGTATTTT. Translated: CASSMRSGTASTDTQYF. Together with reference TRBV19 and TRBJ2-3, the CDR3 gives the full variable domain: DGGITQSPKYLFRKEGQNVTLSCEQNLNHDAMYWYRQDPGQGLRLIYYSQIVNDFQKGDIAEGYSVSREKKESFPLTVTSAQKNPTAFYLCASSMRSGTASTDTQYFGPGTRLTVL.

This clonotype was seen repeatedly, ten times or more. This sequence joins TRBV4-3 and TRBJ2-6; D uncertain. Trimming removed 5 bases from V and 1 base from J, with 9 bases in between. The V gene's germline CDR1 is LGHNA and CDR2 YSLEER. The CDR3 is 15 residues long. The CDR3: CASSSHTSGANVLTF. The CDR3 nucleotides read TGCGCCAGCAGCTCCCACACATCTGGGGCCAACGTCCTGACTTTC.

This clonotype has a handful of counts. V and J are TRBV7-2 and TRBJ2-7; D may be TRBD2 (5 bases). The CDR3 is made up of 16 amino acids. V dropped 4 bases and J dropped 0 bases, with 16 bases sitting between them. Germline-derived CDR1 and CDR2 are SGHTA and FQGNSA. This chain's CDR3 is CASSSTTDLSSYEQYF. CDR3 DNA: TGTGCCAGCAGCTCGACTACTGACCTTAGCTCCTACGAGCAGTACTTC. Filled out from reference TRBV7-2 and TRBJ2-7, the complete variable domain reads GAGVSQSPSNKVTEKGKDVELRCDPISGHTALYWYRQSLGQGLEFLIYFQGNSAPDKSGLPSDRFSAERTGGSVSTLTIQRTQQEDSAVYLCASSSTTDLSSYEQYFGPGTRLTVT.